These T cell receptor beta chains were read from a single sample in a study of Ad26.COV2.S vaccination and SARS-CoV-2 variants. The protocol was immunoSEQ multiplex PCR, while the TCRdb copy is restricted to in-frame clones and leaves out a portion. The sample contains hundreds of thousands of clones, around 89% of which appear only once. The input for sequencing was peripheral blood, taken in a trial of Ad26.COV2.S vaccine versus placebo. These receptors were collected from a person between 18 and 59 years old who received the Ad26.COV2.S COVID-19 vaccine or a placebo. The conserved cysteine and the conserved F or W are not part of the CDR3 here.

v_call	j_call	cdr3_aa
TRBV2	TRBJ2-7	AGTTSLGEQY
TRBV18	TRBJ2-1	ASSPVWEGVHEQF
TRBV3-1/TRBV3-2	TRBJ2-1	ASSQVLASHEQF
TRBV5-6	TRBJ1-4	ASSLADLGTGGKLF
TRBV3-1/TRBV3-2	TRBJ1-4	ASSRQGAATNEKLF
TRBV2	TRBJ2-2	ASKGLAGVKNTGELF
TRBV13	TRBJ2-1	ASSPETSSYNEQF
TRBV5-4	TRBJ2-5	ASSQGLAGVGEETQY
TRBV5-4	TRBJ2-1	ASSLYGSGTLWDEQF
TRBV7-3	TRBJ2-1	ASSLSLANNEQF
TRBV4-3	TRBJ1-4	ASSQAGRNEKLF
TRBV6-4	TRBJ2-3	ASSVGGEDTQY
TRBV5-1	TRBJ2-1	ASSLVSSGHPRDNEQF
TRBV2	TRBJ1-6	ASRGDYAAPLH
TRBV12-5	TRBJ2-7	ASGLGTAYEQY
TRBV7-6	TRBJ2-1	ASSPRPTGSNEQF
TRBV3-1/TRBV3-2	TRBJ1-2	ASSPSEGNYGYT
TRBV19	TRBJ2-1	ASVIGTRAF
TRBV7-2	TRBJ2-7	ASSPLDRPYEQY
TRBV1	TRBJ2-5	TSSQPPGQEQETQY
TRBV10-3	TRBJ1-5	AISESREQPQH
TRBV19	TRBJ1-1	ASSASREWDTEAF
TRBV23-1	TRBJ2-7	ASSRFKDSVDEQY
TRBV27	TRBJ1-1	ASRSGPFFTEAF
TRBV27	TRBJ2-2	ASSSKGGVGGELF
TRBV2	TRBJ1-6	AISGNSPLH
TRBV5-6	TRBJ1-2	ASSLESTGGRGYT
TRBV4-1	TRBJ1-4	ASSQEGVRAEDEKLF
TRBV18	TRBJ2-1	ASSQDEALEQF
TRBV6-5	TRBJ2-5	ASSSPRGETQY
TRBV3-1/TRBV3-2	TRBJ2-2	ASSQDNAGLAGGKANTRELF
TRBV18	TRBJ1-6	ASSPLSGQLGFEGSPLH
TRBV7-2	TRBJ1-3	ASSSRDGFTTSGNTIY
TRBV2	TRBJ2-3	ASSEAGTGAIPN
TRBV10-3	TRBJ2-2	AISESGQSKTGELF
TRBV6-5	TRBJ1-2	ASSSPGTGGDNGYT
TRBV7-3	TRBJ2-1	ASSPRVSSYNEQF
TRBV7-2	TRBJ2-7	ASSTRPTGGISYEQY
TRBV19	TRBJ1-3	ASTKTPGQGSGNTIY
TRBV7-2	TRBJ1-4	ASSLFGQGNNEKLF
TRBV5-4	TRBJ1-1	ASSLGGQLGAEAF
TRBV12-3/TRBV12-4	TRBJ2-5	ASSSREGETQY
TRBV5-1	TRBJ2-5	ASSLEGQETQY
TRBV2	TRBJ2-5	ASSGNLETQY
TRBV11-2	TRBJ2-7	AGSGTGYEQY
TRBV7-9	TRBJ2-7	ASSFPDLSGRAYEQY
TRBV27	TRBJ2-6	ASRQQGASGANVLT
TRBV24-1	TRBJ2-3	ATSDLKKREGATDTQY
TRBV10-3	TRBJ2-7	AISEQETSYEQY